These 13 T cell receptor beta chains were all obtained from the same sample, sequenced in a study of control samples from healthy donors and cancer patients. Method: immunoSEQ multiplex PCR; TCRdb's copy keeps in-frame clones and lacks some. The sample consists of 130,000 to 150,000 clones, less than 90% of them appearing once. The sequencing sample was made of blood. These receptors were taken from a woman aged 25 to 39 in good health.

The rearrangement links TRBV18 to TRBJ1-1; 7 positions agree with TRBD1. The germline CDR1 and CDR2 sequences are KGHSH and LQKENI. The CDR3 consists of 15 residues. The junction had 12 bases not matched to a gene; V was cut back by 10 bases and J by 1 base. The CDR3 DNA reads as TGTGCCACCACAACAGGGGAGGGACAGAACACTGAAGCTTTCTTT. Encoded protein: CATTTGEGQNTEAFF.

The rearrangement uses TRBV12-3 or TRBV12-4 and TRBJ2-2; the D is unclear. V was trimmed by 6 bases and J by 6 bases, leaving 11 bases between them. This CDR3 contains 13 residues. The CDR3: CASRNGGAGELFF. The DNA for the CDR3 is TGTGCCAGCAGAAATGGTGGCGCCGGGGAGCTGTTTTTT.

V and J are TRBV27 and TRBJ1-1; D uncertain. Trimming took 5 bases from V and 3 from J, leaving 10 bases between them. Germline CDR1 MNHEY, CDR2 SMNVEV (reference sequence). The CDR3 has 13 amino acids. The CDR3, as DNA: TGTGCCAGCAGTCGACCCCGGGACACTGAAGCTTTCTTT. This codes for CASSRPRDTEAFF.

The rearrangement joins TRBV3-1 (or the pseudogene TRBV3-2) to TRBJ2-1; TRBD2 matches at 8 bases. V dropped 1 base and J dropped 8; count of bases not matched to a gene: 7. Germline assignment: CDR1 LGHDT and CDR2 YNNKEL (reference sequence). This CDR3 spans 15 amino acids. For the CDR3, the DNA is TGTGCCAGCAGCCAAGCGCTAGTAGCGGGATATGAGCAGTTCTTC. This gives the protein CASSQALVAGYEQFF.

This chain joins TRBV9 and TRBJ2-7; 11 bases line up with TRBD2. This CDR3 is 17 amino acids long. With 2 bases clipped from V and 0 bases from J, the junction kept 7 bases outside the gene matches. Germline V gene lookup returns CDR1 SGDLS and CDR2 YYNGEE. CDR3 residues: CASSVGLAGPPSYEQYF. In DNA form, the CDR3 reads TGTGCCAGCAGCGTTGGACTAGCGGGCCCACCCTCCTACGAGCAGTACTTC.

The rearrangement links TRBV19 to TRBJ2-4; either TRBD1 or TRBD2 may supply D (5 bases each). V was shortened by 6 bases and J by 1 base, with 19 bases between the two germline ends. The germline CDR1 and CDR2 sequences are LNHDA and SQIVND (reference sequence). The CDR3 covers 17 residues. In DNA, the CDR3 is TGTGCCAGTAGAGGGAATTTGGGGGTGGTCGCCAAAAACATTCAGTACTTC. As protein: CASRGNLGVVAKNIQYF.

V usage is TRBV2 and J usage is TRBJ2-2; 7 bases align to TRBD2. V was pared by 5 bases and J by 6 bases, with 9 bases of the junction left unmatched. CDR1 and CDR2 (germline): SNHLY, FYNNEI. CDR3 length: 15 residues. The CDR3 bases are TGTGCCAGCAGTAAACTAGCGATCCGGGCCGGGGAGCTGTTTTTT. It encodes CASSKLAIRAGELFF.

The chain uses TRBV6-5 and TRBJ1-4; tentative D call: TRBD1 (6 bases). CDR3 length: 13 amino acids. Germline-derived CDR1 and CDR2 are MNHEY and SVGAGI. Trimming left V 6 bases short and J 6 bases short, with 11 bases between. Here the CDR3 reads CASRGGGYEKLFF. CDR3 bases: TGTGCCAGCAGAGGGGGTGGTTATGAAAAACTGTTTTTT.

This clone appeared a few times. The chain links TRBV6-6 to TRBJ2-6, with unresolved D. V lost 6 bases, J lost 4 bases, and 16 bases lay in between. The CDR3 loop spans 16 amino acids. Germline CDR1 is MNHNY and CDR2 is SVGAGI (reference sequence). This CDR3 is CASRMAGPGGANVLTF. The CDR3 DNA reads TGTGCCAGCAGGATGGCAGGCCCCGGGGGGGCCAACGTCCTGACTTTC.

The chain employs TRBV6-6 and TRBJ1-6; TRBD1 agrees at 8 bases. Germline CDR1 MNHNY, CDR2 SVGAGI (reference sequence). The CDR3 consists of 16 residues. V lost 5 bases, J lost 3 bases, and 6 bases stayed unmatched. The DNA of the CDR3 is TGTGCCAGCAGTGTACGACAGGGGAACTATAATTCACCCCTCCACTTT. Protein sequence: CASSVRQGNYNSPLHF.

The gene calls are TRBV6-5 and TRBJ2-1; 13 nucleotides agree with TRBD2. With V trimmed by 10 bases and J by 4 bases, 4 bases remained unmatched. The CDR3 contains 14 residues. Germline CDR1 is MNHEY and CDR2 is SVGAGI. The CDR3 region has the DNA TGTGCCATCGGACTAGCGGGGGTTTACAATGAGCAGTTCTTC. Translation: CAIGLAGVYNEQFF.

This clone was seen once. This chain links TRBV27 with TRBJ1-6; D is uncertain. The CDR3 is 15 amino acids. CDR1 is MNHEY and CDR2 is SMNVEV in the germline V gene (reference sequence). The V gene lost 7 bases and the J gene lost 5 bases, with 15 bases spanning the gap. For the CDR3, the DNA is TGTGCCAGCATGGGATGGACGGCGGATAATTCACCCCTCCACTTT. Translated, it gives CASMGWTADNSPLHF.

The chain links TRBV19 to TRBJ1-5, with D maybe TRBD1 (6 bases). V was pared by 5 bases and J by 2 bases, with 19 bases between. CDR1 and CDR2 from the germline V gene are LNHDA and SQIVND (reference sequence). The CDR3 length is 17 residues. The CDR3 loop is CASSVGARGGGNQPQHF. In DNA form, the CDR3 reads TGTGCCAGTAGTGTCGGGGCAAGGGGGGGAGGCAATCAGCCCCAGCATTTT.